The clone carrying this T cell receptor (beta chain) was seen more than once but under ten times. Its antigen is still unknown. The CDR3 extends over 15 amino acids. Deletions cut 1 base from V and 3 bases from J, with 12 bases between. Germline CDR1 is SGHTA and CDR2 is FQGNSA. These data originate in a study of Ad26.COV2.S vaccination and SARS-CoV-2 variants. Study outcomes and limitations: The study found higher spike-specific TCR breadth in vaccine than placebo recipients.

Measured with immunoSEQ multiplex PCR; TCRdb has only the in-frame clones, and not every one. The sample records roughly 380,000 clones, 80% to 90% being singletons. Treatment reported: 15 to 20 received Ad26.COV2.S at low or high dose, single or two shots; about 5 received placebo; per-sample allocation not given. Vaccine and placebo recipients were sampled on day 63 after the first injection. The rearrangement joins TRBV7-2 to TRBJ1-1; D possibly corresponds to TRBD1 (6 bases). Sequenced material: peripheral blood, taken in a trial of Ad26.COV2.S vaccine versus placebo. This TCR came from a person between 18 and 65 years old who received the Ad26.COV2.S COVID-19 vaccine or a placebo. The CDR3 here is CASSLGAGVHTEAFF. DNA of the CDR3: TGTGCCAGCAGCTTAGGAGCAGGGGTCCACACTGAAGCTTTCTTT.